This entry features one T cell receptor (beta chain) sequence. Its antigen is not known. The source of the sample is a study of a mutant IDH1 vaccine in newly diagnosed glioma. Study overall: Vaccination followed radiotherapy alone by 4-6 weeks, or accompanied temozolomide cycles.

V lost 6 bases to trimming and J lost 3 bases; unmatched junction nucleotides: 8. The CDR3 loop spans 15 amino acids. Germline lookup yields CDR1 SGHDN and CDR2 FVKESK. This table comes from immunoSEQ multiplex PCR, and its TCRdb copy is limited to in-frame clones, with some not included. Counted here are about 60,000 clones, under 85% occurring once; the ten biggest clones make up roughly 3.5%. Findings of the study overall: Alterations occurring in top peripheral T cell clonotypes seemed unrelated to pseudoprogression.

Sample time point: week 11, during vaccination. Every single dose of the vaccine, 300 ug of mutant IDH1 20-mer peptide, came with topical imiquimod. The rearrangement uses TRBV14 and TRBJ2-7, with TRBD1 matching 10 bases. The specimen comprised PBMCs, sampled from a glioma patient whose treatment included an IDH1 peptide vaccine. This receptor was obtained from a man in his thirties or forties with glioma. DNA for the CDR3: TGTGCCAGCAGATCGACAGGGGGCTGGAACTACGAGCAGTACTTC. Protein sequence: CASRSTGGWNYEQYF.